This T cell receptor (beta chain) was identified in a study of PD-1 blockade in classical Hodgkin lymphoma. This clone was observed a single time. Its antigen is still unknown. Exposure to brentuximab vedotin varied, and each patient had relapsed following autologous stem cell transplantation. Assay used: immunoSEQ multiplex PCR; TCRdb lists only in-frame clones, some missing. The sample records roughly 92,000 clones, over 85% being singletons. General study points: Why repertoires differed is undefined; disease activity or prior therapy possibly contributed. Lower baseline TCR diversity marked trial partial responders and progressors. As was reported, newly diagnosed patients showed lower baseline TCR diversity than healthy donors did.

The CDR3 has 14 amino acids. CDR1 is SGDLS and CDR2 is YYNGEE in the germline V gene. Trimming took off 0 bases at V and 5 bases at J, with 11 bases between the two ends. This receptor was taken from a human donor with classical Hodgkin lymphoma. The genes are TRBV9 and TRBJ1-1; the D gene is possibly TRBD1 (5 bases). This sample comprised peripheral blood mononuclear cells (PBMCs), obtained at baseline. The chain's CDR3 is CASSVGEGRTEAFF. The CDR3 coding sequence is TGTGCCAGCAGCGTAGGTGAGGGGAGGACTGAAGCTTTCTTT.